These 26 T cell receptor beta chains were sequenced from one sample in a study of blood T cells in healthy people across ages (dated by TCRdb to between 2014 and 2017). The library was prepared using 5' RACE. This sample was sequenced with an Illumina HiSeq 2500. A second roughly 6 to 12 cycle PCR used a sample-barcoded 5' primer and a J-beta primer mix. TCRdb cleaned the public reads at Q25 with fastp, built clones with MiXCR and kept in-frame beta chains. Identical CDR3 protein sequences are pooled into one entry, listed with their most common genes and DNA. This sample holds roughly 700,000 distinct CDR3 sequences; about 30% were observed only once. About 16% of the sample is held by the ten biggest clonotypes. The specimen sequenced was blood. The receptors were sampled from a woman older than 75 in good health. Donor details come from another sample of the same person, matched by shared clones.

The J gene is TRBJ1-5, the V gene TRBV6-2 or TRBV6-3, with a weak D call TRBD1 (5 bases). Trimming removed 8 bases from V and 5 bases from J, with 13 bases in between. Germline V lookup: CDR1 MNHEY, CDR2 SVGEGT. The CDR3 consists of 13 residues. In DNA form, the CDR3 reads TGTGCCAGCCGAGGCAGGGCCGATCAGCCCCAGCATTTT. As protein: CASRGRADQPQHF.

The chain uses TRBV2 and TRBJ1-1; D may be TRBD1 (6 bases). CDR3 length: 13 residues. Germline V lookup: CDR1 SNHLY, CDR2 FYNNEI. Trimming cost V 8 bases and J 11 bases, with 21 bases left between them. The CDR3: CASGPQGSMSAFF. The CDR3 DNA follows: TGTGCCAGCGGTCCACAGGGATCGATGTCGGCTTTCTTT.

The rearrangement links TRBV19 to TRBJ2-1, with no clear D. Germline V gene data show CDR1 as LNHDA and CDR2 as SQIVND (reference sequence). The CDR3 consists of 12 residues. Deletions cut 3 bases from V and 10 bases from J, with 10 bases between. This CDR3 is CASSIVGREQFF. CDR3 sequence (DNA): TGTGCCAGTAGTATTGTCGGGCGAGAGCAGTTCTTC.

The rearrangement uses TRBV9 and TRBJ2-1; possible D gene TRBD2, 6 bases. Germline lookup yields CDR1 SGDLS and CDR2 YYNGEE. The V end lost 3 bases, the J end lost 8 bases, and 12 bases lay between the germline ends. The CDR3 loop spans 13 amino acids. The CDR3 loop reads CASSALAFHEQFF. The CDR3 coding sequence is TGTGCCAGCAGCGCACTAGCTTTCCATGAGCAGTTCTTC.

This clonotype was counted only a few times. The rearrangement uses TRBV28 and TRBJ1-2; tentatively, D is TRBD1 (6 bases). CDR3 length: 14 residues. Trimming left V 7 bases short and J 8 bases short, with 20 bases between. From germline, CDR1 is MDHEN and CDR2 SYDVKM. CDR3 coding DNA: TGTGCCAGCAATGTACAGGGACTTCCTGGGGGCTACACCTTC. Its protein is CASNVQGLPGGYTF.

This clonotype showed up just a few times. This rearrangement joins TRBV7-2 to TRBJ1-2; D unresolved. The germline V and J ends were trimmed by 1 base and 8 bases, with 11 bases remaining between them. From germline, CDR1 is SGHTA and CDR2 FQGNSA. The CDR3 sequence is 13 residues long. The CDR3: CASSLDWRRGYTF. The CDR3 DNA follows: TGTGCCAGCAGCTTAGATTGGCGTAGGGGCTACACCTTC.

Comment on this clonotype: The junction and the germline gene differ at one end; a read error may be behind it. This chain joins TRBV6-2 or TRBV6-3 and TRBJ1-1; 9 bases align to TRBD1. The CDR3 runs 13 residues. The germline gives CDR1 MNHEY, CDR2 SVGEGT. CDR3 region: CTSRGTGRDEAFF. The CDR3 nucleotides are TGTACCAGCAGGGGGACAGGGAGGGATGAAGCTTTCTTT.

In its sample, this clonotype was seen once. Germline and junction disagree at one end, which may indicate a read error. The rearrangement joins TRBV12-3 or TRBV12-4 to TRBJ2-7; 8 bases align to TRBD1. The CDR3 spans 16 residues. The CDR3 reads CANSLALRGRSYEQYF. CDR3 DNA sequence: TGTGCCAACAGTTTGGCGCTCAGGGGGCGTTCCTACGAGCAGTACTTC.

This clonotype was counted only a few times. V usage is TRBV19 and J usage is TRBJ2-3, with no clear D. Germline V gene lookup returns CDR1 LNHDA and CDR2 SQIVND (reference sequence). The CDR3 length is 14 residues. The germline V and J ends were trimmed by 3 bases and 0 bases, with 7 bases remaining between them. For the CDR3, the DNA is TGTGCCAGTAGTATTCGGGTTAGCACAGATACGCAGTATTTT. This codes for CASSIRVSTDTQYF.

This clonotype was picked up many times. The genes are TRBV6-2 or TRBV6-3 and TRBJ2-7; 11 nucleotides agree with TRBD2. CDR3 length: 16 amino acids. The V gene end was trimmed by 2 bases and the J gene end by 3 bases; junction bases not matched to a gene: 6. Germline V gene lookup returns CDR1 MNHEY and CDR2 SVGEGT. This CDR3 is CASSYRRLAGSYEQYF. Written as DNA, the CDR3 is TGTGCCAGCAGTTACCGAAGACTAGCGGGGAGCTACGAGCAGTACTTC.

This clonotype was detected ten times or more. The V and J genes are TRBV9 and TRBJ2-1, with 12 nucleotides matching TRBD2. After removal of 0 bases from V and 5 bases from J, the junction contained 6 bases not matched to a gene. Per the germline V gene, CDR1 is SGDLS and CDR2 is YYNGEE. The CDR3 is made up of 17 amino acids. The CDR3 loop is CASSVDTSGGKNNEQFF. CDR3 DNA sequence: TGTGCCAGCAGCGTAGATACTAGCGGGGGGAAAAACAATGAGCAGTTCTTC.

The gene calls are TRBV20-1 and TRBJ1-2, with no clear D. The germline V gene encodes CDR1 DFQATT and CDR2 SNEGSKA (reference sequence). With 6 bases removed from V and 4 bases from J, the gap between germline ends came to 6 bases. This CDR3 contains 10 residues. The CDR3 spells CSAVPYGYTF. CDR3 in DNA: TGCAGTGCCGTCCCCTATGGCTACACCTTC.

V and J are TRBV5-1 and TRBJ1-1, with D maybe TRBD1 (6 bases). This CDR3 has 13 amino acids. The germline V gene encodes CDR1 SGHRS and CDR2 YFSETQ. V gave up 1 base and J gave up 7 bases, with 11 bases separating them. This chain's CDR3 is CASSLTGSYEAFF. The CDR3 nucleotides are TGCGCCAGCAGCTTGACAGGGTCCTATGAAGCTTTCTTT.

This clonotype was found many times. The CDR3 here is CASSAWTVGTNTEAFF. CDR3 DNA sequence: TGTGCCAGCAGTGCCTGGACGGTCGGGACGAACACTGAAGCTTTCTTT. This chain connects TRBV27 to TRBJ1-1; possibly TRBD1 for D (5 bases). The length of the CDR3 is 16 residues. Trimming took off 5 bases at V and 1 base at J, with 17 bases between the two ends. Germline values: CDR1 MNHEY, CDR2 SMNVEV (reference sequence).

CDR3 nucleotide sequence: TGTGCCAGCAGCTTATACGGGGCGAGCACAGATACGCAGTATTTT. This codes for CASSLYGASTDTQYF. The chain has TRBV7-9 and TRBJ2-3; D possibly matches TRBD1 or TRBD2 (5 bases each). The CDR3 length is 15 residues. The V and J ends lost 2 bases and 0 bases respectively, with 9 bases between them. The germline V gene encodes CDR1 SEHNR and CDR2 FQNEAQ (reference sequence). The full variable domain, rest sourced from reference TRBV7-9 and TRBJ2-3, is DTGVSQNPRHKITKRGQNVTFRCDPISEHNRLYWYRQTLGQGPEFLTYFQNEAQLEKSRLLSDRFSAERPKGSFSTLEIQRTEQGDSAMYLCASSLYGASTDTQYFGPGTRLTVL.

Concerning this clonotype itself: Just one base apart from a much larger clone, this may be a read error. V usage is TRBV7-8 and J usage is TRBJ2-7; 7 bases fit TRBD1. Germline loops: CDR1 SGHVS, CDR2 FQNEAQ. The CDR3 is 16 amino acids. The CDR3 reads CARSLSLRGIAYEQYF. DNA for the CDR3: TGTGCCAGAAGCTTAAGTCTCAGGGGGATAGCCTACGAGCAGTACTTC.

The chain combines TRBV29-1 with TRBJ2-5; 7 positions match TRBD2. The V segment lost 1 base and the J segment 4 bases; nucleotides outside the gene matches: 3. CDR3 length equals 13 residues. Germline V gene sequence: CDR1 SQVTM, CDR2 ANQGSEA. CDR3 loop: CSVEATGGETQYF. For the CDR3, the DNA is TGCAGCGTTGAAGCCACGGGAGGAGAGACCCAGTACTTC. Combining the CDR3 with reference TRBV29-1 and TRBJ2-5 gives the whole variable domain SAVISQKPSRDICQRGTSLTIQCQVDSQVTMMFWYRQQPGQSLTLIATANQGSEATYESGFVIDKFPISRPNLTFSTLTVSNMSPEDSSIYLCSVEATGGETQYFGPGTRLLVL.

The rearrangement uses TRBV7-9 and TRBJ1-5; weak D call: TRBD1 (5 bases). The V and J ends lost 5 bases and 7 bases respectively, with 18 bases between them. Looked up from germline, CDR1 is SEHNR and CDR2 is FQNEAQ (reference sequence). This CDR3 has 15 residues. Here the CDR3 reads CASSLGQGRKQPQHF. CDR3 coding DNA: TGTGCCAGCAGCCTAGGACAAGGGCGGAAACAGCCCCAGCATTTT.

This clonotype was seen repeatedly, ten times or more. This chain links TRBV25-1 with TRBJ1-4, with unresolved D. The CDR3 has 11 residues. Deletions cut 5 bases from V and 5 bases from J, with 3 bases between. Germline CDR1 is MGHDK and CDR2 is SYGVNS. The CDR3 DNA reads as TGTGCCAGCAGTAAAAATGAAAAACTGTTTTTT. Translation gives CASSKNEKLFF.

V and J are TRBV28 and TRBJ1-5; weak D call: TRBD1 (5 bases). Trimming took off 3 bases at V and 6 bases at J, with 15 bases between the two ends. This CDR3 has 15 amino acids. Germline V lookup: CDR1 MDHEN, CDR2 SYDVKM. CDR3 bases: TGTGCCAGCAGTTTTTCCGGACATCCCCCTCAGCCCCAGCATTTT. It translates to CASSFSGHPPQPQHF.

This clonotype was counted many times. The chain couples TRBV20-1 to TRBJ1-1, with TRBD1 as a possible D gene (5 bases). Trimming took off 6 bases at V and 4 bases at J, with 15 bases between the two ends. From germline, CDR1 is DFQATT and CDR2 SNEGSKA (reference sequence). This CDR3 comprises 13 residues. This CDR3 reads CSAAKGASTEAFF. The CDR3, as DNA: TGCAGTGCCGCGAAAGGGGCGAGCACTGAAGCTTTCTTT.

Note on this clonotype: One base away lies a much larger clone, so this may be a sequencing read error. The chain uses TRBV7-7 and TRBJ2-5, with TRBD2 as a possible D gene (6 bases). TRBJ2-7 matches the DNA end more closely, so the J call is doubtful. Germline CDR1 SSHAT, CDR2 FNYEAQ (reference sequence). This CDR3 region has 13 residues. The chain's CDR3 is CTSSLYRRGEQYF. DNA for the CDR3: TGTACTAGCAGCCTTTATAGACGGGGCGAGCAGTACTTC.

This clonotype was recorded at least ten times. The CDR3 protein is CSARVVSSYNEQFF. CDR3 bases: TGCAGTGCTAGGGTTGTTTCCTCCTACAATGAGCAGTTCTTC. The J gene is TRBJ2-1, the V gene TRBV20-1; D ambiguous. Germline lookup yields CDR1 DFQATT and CDR2 SNEGSKA (reference sequence). This CDR3 has 14 residues. Trimming left V 3 bases short and J 0 bases short, with 9 bases between.

This clonotype was observed many times. The chain employs TRBV6-5 and TRBJ1-2; D is uncertain. Germline assignment: CDR1 MNHEY and CDR2 SVGAGI. This CDR3 contains 13 residues. V dropped 6 bases and J dropped 6 bases, with 14 bases sitting between them. The CDR3 DNA reads TGTGCCAGCAGCCTACGGGAGGTTAATGGCTACACCTTC. Translation: CASSLREVNGYTF.

This clonotype has only one observation. The chain carries TRBV7-9 and TRBJ1-1; D may be TRBD1 (5 bases). V shed 5 bases and J shed 0 bases, with 10 bases lying between them. Germline V gene lookup returns CDR1 SEHNR and CDR2 FQNEAQ (reference sequence). This CDR3 is 14 amino acids long. In nucleotides, the CDR3 is TGTGCCAGCAGCGTAGACAGACTGAACACTGAAGCTTTCTTT. Translating it yields CASSVDRLNTEAFF.

The genes are TRBV28 and TRBJ2-1, with 7 bases that match TRBD1. The V and J ends lost 6 bases and 2 bases, in that order; junction bases with no gene match: 4. Looked up from germline, CDR1 is MDHEN and CDR2 is SYDVKM. This CDR3 spans 14 amino acids. Here the CDR3 reads CASSPQGAYNEQFF. CDR3 sequence (DNA): TGTGCCAGCAGCCCGCAGGGGGCCTACAATGAGCAGTTCTTC.